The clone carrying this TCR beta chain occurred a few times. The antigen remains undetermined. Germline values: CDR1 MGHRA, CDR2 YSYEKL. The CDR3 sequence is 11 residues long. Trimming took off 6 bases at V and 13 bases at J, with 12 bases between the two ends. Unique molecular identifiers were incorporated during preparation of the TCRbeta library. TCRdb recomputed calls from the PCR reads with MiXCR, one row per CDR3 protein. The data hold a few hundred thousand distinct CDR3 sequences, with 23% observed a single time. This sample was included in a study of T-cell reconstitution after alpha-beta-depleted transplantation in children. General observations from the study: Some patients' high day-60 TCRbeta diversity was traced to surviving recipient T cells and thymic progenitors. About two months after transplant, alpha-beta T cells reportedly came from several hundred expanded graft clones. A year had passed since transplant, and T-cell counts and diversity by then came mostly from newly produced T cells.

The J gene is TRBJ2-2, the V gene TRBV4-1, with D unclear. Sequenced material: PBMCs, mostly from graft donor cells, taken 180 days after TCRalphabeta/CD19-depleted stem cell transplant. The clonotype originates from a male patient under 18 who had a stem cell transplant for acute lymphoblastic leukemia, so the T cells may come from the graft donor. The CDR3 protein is CASRGIGPLFF. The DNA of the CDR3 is TGCGCCAGCAGGGGAATCGGTCCGCTGTTTTTT.